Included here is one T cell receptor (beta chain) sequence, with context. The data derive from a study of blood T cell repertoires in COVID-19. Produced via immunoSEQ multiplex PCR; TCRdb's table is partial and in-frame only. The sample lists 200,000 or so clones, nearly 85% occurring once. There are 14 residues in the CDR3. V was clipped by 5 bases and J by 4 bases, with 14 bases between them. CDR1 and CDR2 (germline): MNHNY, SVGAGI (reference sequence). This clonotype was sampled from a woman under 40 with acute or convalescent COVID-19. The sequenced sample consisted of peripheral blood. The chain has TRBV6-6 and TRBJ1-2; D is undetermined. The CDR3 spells CASSNRQAPYGYTF. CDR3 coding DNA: TGTGCCAGCAGTAACCGTCAGGCCCCCTATGGCTACACCTTC.